Listed here are 26 T cell receptor beta chains from one sample, sequenced in a study of technical replicates of blood from several donors. TCRdb keeps only in-frame clones here, not all; method: immunoSEQ multiplex PCR. Of about 78,000 clones listed, roughly 93% were seen once; the top ten hold around 0.43%. Sequencing was performed on T cells isolated from PBMCs. Every receptor here comes from a human donor in good health.

CDR3 bases: TGTGCCAGCAGTCTCCTAGTGAACGAGCAGTACTTC. It is translated as CASSLLVNEQYF. The chain links TRBV13 to TRBJ2-7; D remains ambiguous. CDR3 length: 12 amino acids. Deletions cut 6 bases from V and 5 bases from J, with 11 bases between. CDR1 is PRHDT and CDR2 is FYEKMQ in the germline V gene (reference sequence).

The chain recombines TRBV7-3 with TRBJ1-1; D is perhaps TRBD1 (5 bases). V lost 3 bases and J 1 base, leaving 12 bases between the germline ends. Germline CDR1 SGHTA, CDR2 FQGTGA. CDR3 length: 15 amino acids. CDR3 sequence reads: CASSFGARGNTEAFF. In nucleotides, the CDR3 is TGTGCCAGCAGCTTCGGGGCGCGGGGGAACACTGAAGCTTTCTTT.

This clone was found once. The chain combines TRBV25-1 with TRBJ2-3, with TRBD1 identical over 11 bases. Germline V gene sequence: CDR1 MGHDK, CDR2 SYGVNS. The length of the CDR3 is 17 residues. With V trimmed by 5 bases and J by 4 bases, 11 bases remained unmatched. Here the CDR3 reads CASSLYGGTGGADTQYF. CDR3 in DNA: TGTGCCAGCAGTCTCTACGGAGGGACAGGGGGGGCAGATACGCAGTATTTT.

The V gene is TRBV5-5, the J gene TRBJ1-3; no firm D call. The CDR3 extends over 14 amino acids. Germline CDR1 reads SGHKS; CDR2 reads YYEKEE (reference sequence). Trimming removed 2 bases from V and 4 bases from J, with 10 bases in between. As DNA, the CDR3 is TGTGCCAGCAGCTTATCAGGTCACGGAAACACCATATATTTT. Translation gives CASSLSGHGNTIYF. Supplemented by reference TRBV5-5 and TRBJ1-3, the full variable domain reads DAGVTQSPTHLIKTRGQQVTLRCSPISGHKSVSWYQQVLGQGPQFIFQYYEKEERGRGNFPDRFSARQFPNYSSELNVNALLLGDSALYLCASSLSGHGNTIYFGEGSWLTVV.

The chain employs TRBV5-1 and TRBJ1-3; 7 nucleotides align to TRBD1. J lost 0 bases, V lost 6 bases, and 6 bases had no gene match. CDR1 and CDR2 (germline): SGHRS, YFSETQ. The CDR3 covers 15 residues. CDR3 sequence: CASTSTGTSGNTIYF. The CDR3 region has the DNA TGCGCCAGCACCTCGACAGGGACCTCTGGAAACACCATATATTTT.

The rearrangement links TRBV11-2 to TRBJ2-7; 8 positions agree with TRBD1. The V gene's germline CDR1 is SGHAT and CDR2 FQNNGV. The ends lost 4 bases at V and 6 bases at J; junction bases unmatched: 2. The CDR3 runs 12 residues. The CDR3 loop is CASSWTGTEQYF. DNA for the CDR3: TGTGCCAGCAGCTGGACAGGGACCGAGCAGTACTTC.

This clone was counted a single time. V and J are TRBV19 and TRBJ1-5; no clear D. The V gene's germline CDR1 is LNHDA and CDR2 SQIVND (reference sequence). This CDR3 comprises 14 residues. The ends were cut back, 5 bases at V and 3 bases at J, with 11 bases in the middle. CDR3 bases: TGTGCCAGTAGTCGAGGAGAGTCCAATCAGCCCCAGCATTTT. This gives the protein CASSRGESNQPQHF. Full variable domain (remainder filled in from reference TRBV19 and TRBJ1-5): DGGITQSPKYLFRKEGQNVTLSCEQNLNHDAMYWYRQDPGQGLRLIYYSQIVNDFQKGDIAEGYSVSREKKESFPLTVTSAQKNPTAFYLCASSRGESNQPQHFGDGTRLSIL.

The V gene is TRBV27, the J gene TRBJ2-1, with D possibly matching TRBD2 (5 bases). Deletions cut 6 bases from V and 1 base from J, with 16 bases between. CDR3 size: 16 residues. Per germline, CDR1 MNHEY and CDR2 SMNVEV (reference sequence). The CDR3 protein is CASSGLEGESYNEQFF. CDR3 coding DNA: TGTGCCAGCAGCGGCCTTGAGGGAGAATCCTACAATGAGCAGTTCTTC.

This clone was counted only a few times. The chain combines TRBV2 with TRBJ1-2; D is perhaps TRBD1 (5 bases). Per germline, CDR1 SNHLY and CDR2 FYNNEI. Trimming shortened V by 1 base and J by 5 bases, and 14 bases separated the two germline ends. The CDR3 covers 15 residues. CDR3 region: CASSEGTTGGYGYTF. For the CDR3, the DNA is TGTGCCAGCAGTGAAGGGACAACCGGGGGGTATGGCTACACCTTC.

To note about this clone: An end of the junction differs from the germline gene, which may be a read error. The J gene is TRBJ2-2, the V gene TRBV15; perhaps TRBD2 as D (6 bases). CDR3 length: 17 amino acids. Germline CDR1 and CDR2: LNHNV and YYDKDF (reference sequence). CDR3 sequence (DNA): TGTGCCACCAGCGGAGACGGGGGTGGTCGGAACACCGGGGAGCTGTTTTTT. Amino acid sequence: CATSGDGGGRNTGELFF. Full variable domain (rest looked up from reference TRBV15 and TRBJ2-2): DAMVIQNPRYQVTQFGKPVTLSCSQTLNHNVMYWYQQKSSQAPKLLFHYYDKDFNNEADTPDNFQSRRPNTSFCFLDIRSPGLGDTAMYLCATSGDGGGRNTGELFFGEGSRLTVL.

The chain combines TRBV6-1 with TRBJ1-3; D is uncertain. CDR1 and CDR2 (germline): MNHNS, SASEGT. The CDR3 runs 13 residues. Trimming took off 10 bases at V and 4 bases at J, with 14 bases between the two ends. CDR3 DNA sequence: TGTGCCACCGACCCAGCTAGAGGAAACACCATATATTTT. Its translation is CATDPARGNTIYF.

This chain connects TRBV6-5 to TRBJ2-3, with TRBD2 matching 7 bases. The V gene end was trimmed by 5 bases and the J gene end by 1 base; junction bases not matched to a gene: 6. The V gene's germline CDR1 is MNHEY and CDR2 SVGAGI. This CDR3 region has 15 residues. The CDR3 coding sequence is TGTGCCAGCAGTCCCCTAGCGGTTGGCACAGATACGCAGTATTTT. Amino acids: CASSPLAVGTDTQYF.

The V gene is TRBV28, the J gene TRBJ1-2, with a tentative D call TRBD1 (6 bases). V dropped 3 bases and J dropped 8 bases, with 19 bases sitting between them. CDR1 is MDHEN and CDR2 is SYDVKM in the germline V gene. CDR3 length equals 15 residues. CDR3 in amino acids: CASSFNGQPHVGYTF. The CDR3 DNA reads as TGTGCCAGCAGTTTTAACGGACAGCCCCATGTAGGCTACACCTTC.

The V gene is TRBV19, the J gene TRBJ1-2, with unresolved D. V lost 7 bases, J lost 7 bases, and 13 bases lay in between. Germline CDR1 reads LNHDA; CDR2 reads SQIVND (reference sequence). The CDR3 is 12 residues long. The CDR3 DNA sequence: TGTGCCAGTATTCGGAGAGGCGGTGGCTACACCTTC. Protein product: CASIRRGGGYTF.

The gene calls are TRBV27 and TRBJ2-1; a weak D match, TRBD1 (6 bases). CDR1 is MNHEY, CDR2 SMNVEV, per germline (reference sequence). The length of the CDR3 is 15 residues. Trimming removed 6 bases at V and 0 bases at J, with 12 bases between. CDR3 region: CASSPTGISYNEQFF. The CDR3 DNA is TGTGCCAGCAGCCCAACAGGGATCTCCTACAATGAGCAGTTCTTC.

The chain couples TRBV4-3 to TRBJ1-2, with a weak D call TRBD1 (5 bases). The CDR3 spans 16 residues. Germline V gene data show CDR1 as LGHNA and CDR2 as YSLEER. The germline V and J ends were trimmed by 0 bases and 5 bases, with 16 bases remaining between them. CDR3 coding DNA: TGCGCCAGCAGCCAAGAGCAGGGAATAGTATTTTATGGCTACACCTTC. Translating it yields CASSQEQGIVFYGYTF.

This chain connects TRBV6-5 to TRBJ2-2, with 7 nucleotides matching TRBD1. The CDR3 totals 14 residues. Germline CDR1 is MNHEY and CDR2 is SVGAGI. With V trimmed by 4 bases and J by 9 bases, 8 bases remained unmatched. This chain's CDR3 is CASSLTTGVWELFF. The CDR3 DNA follows: TGTGCCAGCAGTTTGACAACAGGGGTGTGGGAGCTGTTTTTT.

The chain recombines TRBV14 with TRBJ1-5; tentative D call: TRBD1 (5 bases). V was pared by 2 bases and J by 6 bases, with 8 bases between. The CDR3 is made up of 13 amino acids. Per germline, CDR1 SGHDN and CDR2 FVKESK. The CDR3 DNA sequence: TGTGCCAGCAGCCAAACAGGACGTCAGCCCCAGCATTTT. Its translation is CASSQTGRQPQHF.

The rearrangement uses TRBV4-1 and TRBJ1-5, with 7 positions matching TRBD1. V shed 2 bases, J shed 5 bases, and the junction held 9 bases outside the gene matches. From germline, CDR1 is MGHRA and CDR2 YSYEKL. This CDR3 spans 16 amino acids. This chain's CDR3 is CASSQLTGMVHQPQHF. As DNA, the CDR3 is TGCGCCAGCAGCCAACTGACAGGGATGGTCCATCAGCCCCAGCATTTT.

The rearrangement joins TRBV2 to TRBJ2-1, with TRBD2 matching 14 bases. This CDR3 is built from 15 residues. Germline V gene sequence: CDR1 SNHLY, CDR2 FYNNEI. The J segment lost 7 bases and the V segment lost 8 bases, leaving 7 bases of the junction unmatched. CDR3 protein: CASVSGTSGSNEQFF. CDR3 sequence (DNA): TGTGCCAGCGTTTCCGGGACTAGCGGGAGTAATGAGCAGTTCTTC.

The chain couples TRBV12-5 to TRBJ2-1, with TRBD2 identical over 8 bases. Trimming removed 1 base from V and 7 bases from J; junction bases left unmatched: 6. CDR3 length: 15 residues. CDR1 and CDR2 (germline): LGHNT, FRNRAP. The CDR3 spells CASGLDSGEGNEQFF. The CDR3 DNA follows: TGTGCTAGTGGTTTGGATAGCGGGGAAGGGAATGAGCAGTTCTTC.

This chain links TRBV23-1 with TRBJ1-5, with unresolved D. TRBV23-1 carries the ORF label, with uncertain function. Trimming pared 5 bases from V and 0 bases from J, leaving 17 bases between. The CDR3 extends over 17 amino acids. CDR3 sequence (DNA): TGCGCCAGCAGTAATCGGACGGAGGAGTATAGCAATCAGCCCCAGCATTTT. Translated: CASSNRTEEYSNQPQHF.

J is TRBJ1-1 and V is TRBV9; D is unclear. V gave up 0 bases and J gave up 3 bases, with 6 bases separating them. The CDR3 is made up of 13 amino acids. Germline values: CDR1 SGDLS, CDR2 YYNGEE. The chain's CDR3 is CASSVVGDTEAFF. The CDR3 nucleotides read TGTGCCAGCAGCGTAGTGGGAGACACTGAAGCTTTCTTT.

The genes are TRBV7-2 and TRBJ2-6, with TRBD2 identical over 7 bases. Germline-derived CDR1 and CDR2 are SGHTA and FQGNSA. This CDR3 has 16 residues. V lost 7 bases, J lost 3 bases, and 9 bases stayed unmatched. The CDR3 coding sequence is TGTGCCAGCACCCGACTAGCCCCTAGTGGGGCCAACGTCCTGACTTTC. Its protein product is CASTRLAPSGANVLTF.

This clone was seen just once. The chain recombines TRBV30 with TRBJ1-5; TRBD1 matches at 8 bases. The CDR3 extends over 14 amino acids. The V gene's germline CDR1 is GTSNPN and CDR2 SVGIG (reference sequence). V was pared by 1 base and J by 4 bases, with 3 bases of the junction left unmatched. The CDR3 region is CAWSAGQGNQPQHF. CDR3 coding DNA: TGTGCCTGGAGTGCAGGACAGGGAAATCAGCCCCAGCATTTT.

The chain employs TRBV27 and TRBJ2-7; 9 bases are shared with TRBD2. The CDR3 has 16 residues. The germline V gene encodes CDR1 MNHEY and CDR2 SMNVEV (reference sequence). The J segment lost 4 bases and the V segment lost 3 bases, leaving 10 bases of the junction unmatched. For the CDR3, the DNA is TGTGCCAGCAGTTTTTCTCTTAGCGGGAGTTCTTACGAGCAGTACTTC. Amino acid sequence: CASSFSLSGSSYEQYF.